This passage covers 3 T cell receptor beta chains from one sample sequenced in a study of human CD8 memory T cell subsets. Libraries of TCR beta chains were produced by 5' RACE (UMI-labeled). After re-calling the 5' RACE reads, TCRdb lists one entry per CDR3 protein, DNA absent. The table for this sample gives thousands of distinct CDR3 sequences. Sequences were obtained from CD8+ T cells from PBMCs. Receptor source: a human donor in good health.

V gene TRBV12-3 or TRBV12-4 combines with J gene TRBJ2-7. The CDR3 is 11 residues long. The CDR3 reads CASSREYEQYF.

The genes are TRBV9 and TRBJ2-3; as DNA is missing, the TRBD1 call by TCRdb cannot be tested. The germline V gene has CDR1 SGDLS and CDR2 YYNGEE. CDR3 length: 14 residues. CDR3 sequence: CASSTGQGADTQYF.

This CDR3 is CSARNSGRENEQFF. The V and J genes are TRBV20-1 and TRBJ2-1; checking the TCRdb D call of TRBD2 is not possible without DNA. CDR3 length equals 14 residues. Germline V lookup: CDR1 DFQATT, CDR2 SNEGSKA (reference sequence).